The following is a T cell receptor (beta chain) sequence with its context. As the sequencing template, cDNA was produced by extracting RNA and reverse transcribing it. Libraries were prepared by immunoSEQ multiplex PCR; TCRdb keeps only in-frame clonotypes and omits some of them. The sample records some 100,000 clones, more than 30% being singletons. This specimen comes from a study of CD8+ T cells in alopecia areata. This sequence was found in a human donor with alopecia areata. Sequenced sample: CD4+ T cells sorted from blood.

The CDR3 coding sequence is TGTGCCTGGAGTGCGTGGGCGAGCAATCAGCCCCAGCATTTT. This translates into CAWSAWASNQPQHF. V usage is TRBV30 and J usage is TRBJ1-5; no clear D gene. Germline CDR1 and CDR2: GTSNPN and SVGIG (reference sequence). The CDR3 length is 14 residues. Trimming stripped 1 base from V and 1 base from J, with 8 bases between.